One and the same sample provided the 11 T cell receptor beta chains below, sequenced in a study of graft-versus-host responses after intestinal transplantation. Here immunoSEQ multiplex PCR was the method, and the copy in TCRdb shows in-frame clones only, minus some. The table lists a few thousand clones, 40% to 45% of them singletons. Labeling with CFSE marked some 200,000 responder cells, which were plated with some 200,000 irradiated, violet-dye-labeled stimulator cells. Here the sequenced sample was alloreactive CD8+ T cells from a mixed lymphocyte reaction culture, taken before transplantation. The sample's subset: CFSE-low proliferating T cells sorted from approximately 6-day pre-transplant mixed lymphocyte reaction (GvH or HvG direction). The source is a human patient who was an organ donor for intestinal transplantation.

This clone is labeled medium-sized. This rearrangement joins TRBV28 to TRBJ2-1, with 9 bases identical to TRBD1. Trimming cost V 5 bases and J 7 bases; bases outside gene matches: 6. CDR1 and CDR2 from the germline V gene are MDHEN and SYDVKM. CDR3 length: 14 amino acids. CDR3 protein: CASSPWTGDNEQFF. The DNA of the CDR3 is TGTGCCAGCAGTCCATGGACAGGGGATAATGAGCAGTTCTTC.

The chain uses TRBV28 and TRBJ2-7, with 7 bases identical to TRBD2. V was clipped by 5 bases and J by 0 bases; unmatched bases: 13. Germline values: CDR1 MDHEN, CDR2 SYDVKM. The CDR3 covers 17 residues. CDR3 sequence: CASSNGGTDLSSYEQYF. The CDR3 nucleotides read TGTGCCAGCAGTAACGGGGGGACGGATTTGAGCTCCTACGAGCAGTACTTC. Supplemented by reference TRBV28 and TRBJ2-7, the full variable domain reads DVKVTQSSRYLVKRTGEKVFLECVQDMDHENMFWYRQDPGLGLRLIYFSYDVKMKEKGDIPEGYSVSREKKERFSLILESASTNQTSMYLCASSNGGTDLSSYEQYFGPGTRLTVT.

This sequence joins TRBV6-5 and TRBJ1-3; TRBD1 might be the D (6 bases). CDR3 length: 14 residues. The ends were cut back, 5 bases at V and 4 bases at J, with 12 bases in the middle. Germline CDR1 MNHEY, CDR2 SVGAGI. CDR3 sequence (DNA): TGTGCCAGCAGTGCCGGACAGTTCGGAAACACCATATATTTT. This translates into CASSAGQFGNTIYF.

A few counts support this clone. The J gene is TRBJ1-1, the V gene TRBV28; 10 nucleotides agree with TRBD1. Per the germline V gene, CDR1 is MDHEN and CDR2 is SYDVKM. The CDR3 totals 17 residues. V dropped 2 bases and J dropped 1; count of bases not matched to a gene: 7. CDR3 loop: CASSLPGTGEENTEAFF. The CDR3 bases are TGTGCCAGCAGTTTACCCGGGACAGGGGAAGAGAACACTGAAGCTTTCTTT. The full variable domain, completed using reference TRBV28 and TRBJ1-1, is DVKVTQSSRYLVKRTGEKVFLECVQDMDHENMFWYRQDPGLGLRLIYFSYDVKMKEKGDIPEGYSVSREKKERFSLILESASTNQTSMYLCASSLPGTGEENTEAFFGQGTRLTVV.

V is TRBV4-1 and J is TRBJ1-1; D remains ambiguous. V was trimmed by 4 bases and J by 2 bases, leaving 14 bases between them. The CDR3 is 15 amino acids. The germline gives CDR1 MGHRA, CDR2 YSYEKL. The CDR3 loop reads CASSPGVTANTEAFF. For the CDR3, the DNA is TGCGCCAGCAGCCCCGGGGTTACGGCTAACACTGAAGCTTTCTTT.

The V and J genes are TRBV7-9 and TRBJ1-1; TRBD1 is a possible D gene (5 bases). V was pared by 3 bases and J by 4 bases, with 21 bases between. Germline assignment: CDR1 SEHNR and CDR2 FQNEAQ (reference sequence). The CDR3 has 17 residues. The CDR3 DNA reads as TGTGCCAGCAGCTTTAGGATTCAGGCACGGGGGGTCACTGAAGCTTTCTTT. It encodes CASSFRIQARGVTEAFF.

The chain has TRBV5-5 and TRBJ1-1, with D tentatively TRBD1 (5 bases). From germline, CDR1 is SGHKS and CDR2 YYEKEE (reference sequence). The CDR3 length is 18 residues. Trimming stripped 5 bases from V and 0 bases from J, with 23 bases between. This CDR3 reads CASSHEDSDPWVNTEAFF. The CDR3 DNA reads as TGTGCCAGCAGTCATGAAGACAGCGACCCTTGGGTGAACACTGAAGCTTTCTTT.

The chain links TRBV5-1 to TRBJ1-1; no reliable D call. The germline V and J ends were trimmed by 0 bases and 4 bases, with 10 bases remaining between them. This CDR3 has 14 amino acids. The germline CDR1 and CDR2 sequences are SGHRS and YFSETQ. The CDR3 spells CASSLGGGGTEAFF. CDR3 nucleotides: TGCGCCAGCAGCTTGGGGGGAGGAGGCACTGAAGCTTTCTTT.

The chain is built from TRBV28 and TRBJ1-5; no definite D call. The CDR3 is 14 amino acids. V gave up 5 bases and J gave up 0 bases, with 8 bases separating them. Germline V gives CDR1 MDHEN, CDR2 SYDVKM. Here the CDR3 reads CASSHPSSNQPQHF. Here the CDR3 DNA reads TGTGCCAGCAGTCATCCGAGTAGCAATCAGCCCCAGCATTTT.

The V call is TRBV5-6, the J call TRBJ2-7; the D is unclear. The germline V gene encodes CDR1 SGHDT and CDR2 YYEEEE. This CDR3 is built from 13 residues. Trimming took 1 base from V and 4 from J, leaving 9 bases between them. In nucleotides, the CDR3 is TGTGCCAGCAGCTTGTACAACGCTTACGAGCAGTACTTC. Amino acid sequence: CASSLYNAYEQYF.

The chain is built from TRBV28 and TRBJ1-4; possible D gene TRBD1, 5 bases. Trimming took off 1 base at V and 5 bases at J, with 11 bases between the two ends. Germline V gene data show CDR1 as MDHEN and CDR2 as SYDVKM. The CDR3 extends over 15 amino acids. The CDR3 region is CASSLFPGRNEKLFF. The CDR3 DNA reads TGTGCCAGCAGTTTATTTCCAGGGCGGAATGAAAAACTGTTTTTT.